What follows is one TCR beta chain and its context. The antigen is undetermined. The sample originates from a study of T cell responses to AZD1222 COVID-19 vaccine. CDR1 is MDHEN, CDR2 SYDVKM, per germline. The CDR3 consists of 11 residues. V was pared by 5 bases and J by 11 bases, with 10 bases between. General study results and limits: At baseline, just 6 or 7 AZD1222 recipients tested seropositive.

TCRdb's copy holds only in-frame clones and misses some; the assay was immunoSEQ multiplex PCR. Found here are roughly 180,000 clones, 94% of them singletons; the top ten hold approximately 0.6%. The chain links TRBV28 to TRBJ1-5; D is undetermined. This receptor was taken from an adult in good health. This specimen was peripheral blood, taken on day 0 of AZD1222 vaccination. The CDR3 sequence is CASSPGRSQHF. In DNA form, the CDR3 reads TGTGCCAGCAGTCCCGGAAGGTCCCAGCATTTT.